This T cell receptor beta chain was recorded in a study of blood T cell repertoires in COVID-19. Overall study: PBMCs, B-cell-depleted T cells, or T cells were the source of the cDNA or gDNA that made up the material.

This study enrolled people aged roughly 18 to 89 from roughly 24 US geographic areas. Participants' reported clinical history set cohort assignment. Study processing details: Scientists estimated how many nucleated cells there were by amplifying reference gene primers. Generated by immunoSEQ multiplex PCR, the TCRdb table keeps only in-frame clones and is missing some. V and J calls and clone size come straight from that table; D and trimming were deduced from the DNA. The sample has about 470,000 clones; 87% are singletons. Germline trimming cut 9 bases from V and 2 bases from J; bases unmatched to any gene: 12. CDR1 and CDR2 from the germline V gene are LNHDA and SQIVND (reference sequence). This CDR3 comprises 16 residues.

This receptor was obtained from a woman under 30 who had recovered from COVID-19. The rearrangement joins TRBV19 to TRBJ1-5; 8 bases fit TRBD1. The sequencing input was PBMCs or T cells enriched from blood (not recorded which). Here the CDR3 DNA reads TGTGCCAGCCCCCGACAGGGGACGAGGGGCAATCAGCCCCAGCATTTT. Translating it yields CASPRQGTRGNQPQHF.